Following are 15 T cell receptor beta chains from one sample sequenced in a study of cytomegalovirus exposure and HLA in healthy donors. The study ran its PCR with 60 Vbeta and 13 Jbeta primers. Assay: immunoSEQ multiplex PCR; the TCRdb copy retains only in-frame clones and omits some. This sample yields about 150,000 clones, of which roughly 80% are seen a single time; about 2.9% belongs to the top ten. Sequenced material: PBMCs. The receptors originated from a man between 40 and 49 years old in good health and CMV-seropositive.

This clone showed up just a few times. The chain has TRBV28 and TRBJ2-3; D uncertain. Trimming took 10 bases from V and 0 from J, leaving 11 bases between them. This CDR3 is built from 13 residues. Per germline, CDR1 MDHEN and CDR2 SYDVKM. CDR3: CATVVTSTDTQYF. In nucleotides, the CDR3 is TGTGCCACCGTGGTCACTAGCACAGATACGCAGTATTTT.

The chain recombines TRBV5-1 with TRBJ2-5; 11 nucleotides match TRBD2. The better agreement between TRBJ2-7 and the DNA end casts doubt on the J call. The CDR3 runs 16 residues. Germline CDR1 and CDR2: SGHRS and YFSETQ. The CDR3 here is CASSSPGLAATYEQYF. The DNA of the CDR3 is TGCGCCAGCAGCTCCCCGGGACTAGCGGCAACCTACGAGCAGTACTTC.

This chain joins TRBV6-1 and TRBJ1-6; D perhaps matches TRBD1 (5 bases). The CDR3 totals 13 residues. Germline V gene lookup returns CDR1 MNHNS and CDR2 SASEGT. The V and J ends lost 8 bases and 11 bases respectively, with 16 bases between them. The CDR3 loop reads CASLAGNIPPLHF. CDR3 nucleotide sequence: TGTGCCAGCTTGGCAGGGAACATTCCACCCCTCCACTTT.

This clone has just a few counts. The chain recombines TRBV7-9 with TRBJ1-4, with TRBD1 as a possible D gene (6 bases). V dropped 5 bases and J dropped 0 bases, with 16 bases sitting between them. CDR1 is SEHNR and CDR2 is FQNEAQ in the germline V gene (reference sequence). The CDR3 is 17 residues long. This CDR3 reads CASSVFRDTTTNEKLFF. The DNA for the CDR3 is TGTGCCAGCAGCGTTTTCCGGGACACTACAACTAATGAAAAACTGTTTTTT. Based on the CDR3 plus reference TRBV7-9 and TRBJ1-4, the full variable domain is DTGVSQNPRHKITKRGQNVTFRCDPISEHNRLYWYRQTLGQGPEFLTYFQNEAQLEKSRLLSDRFSAERPKGSFSTLEIQRTEQGDSAMYLCASSVFRDTTTNEKLFFGSGTQLSVL.

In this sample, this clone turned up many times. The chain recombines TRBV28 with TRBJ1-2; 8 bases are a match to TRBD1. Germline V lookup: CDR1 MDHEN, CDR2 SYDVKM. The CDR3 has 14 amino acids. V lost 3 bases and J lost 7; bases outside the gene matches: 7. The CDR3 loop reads CASSFPQGAGGYTF. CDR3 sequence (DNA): TGTGCCAGCAGTTTCCCCCAGGGGGCAGGTGGCTACACCTTC.

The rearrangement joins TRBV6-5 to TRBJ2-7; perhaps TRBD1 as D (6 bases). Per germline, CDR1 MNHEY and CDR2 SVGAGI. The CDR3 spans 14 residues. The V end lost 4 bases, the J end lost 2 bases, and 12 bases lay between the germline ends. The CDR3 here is CASSSDRSAYEQYF. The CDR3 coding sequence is TGTGCCAGCAGTTCCGACAGGAGCGCCTACGAGCAGTACTTC.

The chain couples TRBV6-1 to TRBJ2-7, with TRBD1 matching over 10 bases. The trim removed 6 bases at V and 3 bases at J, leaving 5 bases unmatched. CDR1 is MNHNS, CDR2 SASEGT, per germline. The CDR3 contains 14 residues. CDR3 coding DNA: TGTGCCAGCAGCGAGACAGGGGGCCTCTACGAGCAGTACTTC. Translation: CASSETGGLYEQYF.

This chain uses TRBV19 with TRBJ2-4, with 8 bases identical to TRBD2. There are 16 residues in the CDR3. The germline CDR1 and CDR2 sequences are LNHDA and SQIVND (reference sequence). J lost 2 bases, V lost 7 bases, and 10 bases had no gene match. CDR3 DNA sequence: TGTGCCAGTACTGAGAGCGGGAGCATTCCCAAAAACATTCAGTACTTC. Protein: CASTESGSIPKNIQYF.

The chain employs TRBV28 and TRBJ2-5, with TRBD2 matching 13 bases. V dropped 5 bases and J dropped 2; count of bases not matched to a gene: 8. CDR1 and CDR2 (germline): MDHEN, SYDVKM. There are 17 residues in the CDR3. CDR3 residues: CASSARTSGRLQETQYF. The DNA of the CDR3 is TGTGCCAGCAGTGCCCGGACTAGCGGGAGATTACAAGAGACCCAGTACTTC.

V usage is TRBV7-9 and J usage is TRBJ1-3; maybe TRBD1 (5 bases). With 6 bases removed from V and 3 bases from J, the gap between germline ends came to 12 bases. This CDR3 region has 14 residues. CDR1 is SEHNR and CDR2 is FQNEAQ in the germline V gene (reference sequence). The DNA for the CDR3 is TGTGCCAGCAGTCCCATCAGGGATGGAAACACCATATATTTT. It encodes CASSPIRDGNTIYF.

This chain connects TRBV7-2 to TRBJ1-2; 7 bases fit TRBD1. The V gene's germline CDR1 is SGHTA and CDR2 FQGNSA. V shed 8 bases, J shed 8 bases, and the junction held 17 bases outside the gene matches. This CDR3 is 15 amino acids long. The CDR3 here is CASGHGTVGVGGYTF. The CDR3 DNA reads TGTGCCAGCGGACACGGGACAGTGGGGGTAGGAGGCTACACCTTC. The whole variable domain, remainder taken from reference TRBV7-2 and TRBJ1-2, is GAGVSQSPSNKVTEKGKDVELRCDPISGHTALYWYRQSLGQGLEFLIYFQGNSAPDKSGLPSDRFSAERTGGSVSTLTIQRTQQEDSAVYLCASGHGTVGVGGYTFGSGTRLTVV.

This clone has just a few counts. CDR3 residues: CASSLVYNYGYTF. As DNA, the CDR3 is TGTGCCAGCAGCTTGGTCTATAACTATGGCTACACCTTC. The V gene is TRBV5-6, the J gene TRBJ1-2; D is unclear. The CDR3 contains 13 residues. Germline V gene lookup returns CDR1 SGHDT and CDR2 YYEEEE. V lost 0 bases to trimming and J lost 1 base, with 4 bases between them.

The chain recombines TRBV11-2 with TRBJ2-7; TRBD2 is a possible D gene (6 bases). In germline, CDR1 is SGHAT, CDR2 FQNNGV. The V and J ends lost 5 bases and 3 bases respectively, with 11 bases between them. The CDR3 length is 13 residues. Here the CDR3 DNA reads TGTGCCAGCAGCGGGGACTTTTACTACGAGCAGTACTTC. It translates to CASSGDFYYEQYF.

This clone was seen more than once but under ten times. The CDR3 sequence is CASSPGNGDLYTF. DNA for the CDR3: TGTGCCAGCTCACCAGGAAACGGCGACTTGTACACCTTC. This sequence joins TRBV18 and TRBJ1-2; D gene ambiguous. The germline V gene encodes CDR1 KGHSH and CDR2 LQKENI. Trimming shortened V by 2 bases and J by 11 bases, and 15 bases separated the two germline ends. The CDR3 consists of 13 residues.

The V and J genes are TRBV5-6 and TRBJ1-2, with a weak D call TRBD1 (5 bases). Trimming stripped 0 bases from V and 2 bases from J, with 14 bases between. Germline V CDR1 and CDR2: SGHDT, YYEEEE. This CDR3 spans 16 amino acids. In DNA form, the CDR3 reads TGTGCCAGCAGCTTGGGGTATGGGGCCCTGAACTATGGCTACACCTTC. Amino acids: CASSLGYGALNYGYTF.